The clone carrying this T cell receptor beta chain has at least ten counts. The sample originates from a study of early T cells in non-severe SARS-CoV-2 infection. As for the study in general: Sequenced material consisted of bulk RNA (from unsorted whole blood), and chains were unpaired.

Germline V lookup: CDR1 MNHEY, CDR2 SVGAGI. CDR3 length: 16 residues. V was trimmed by 6 bases and J by 1 base, leaving 18 bases between them. cDNA molecules, individually, were tagged with unique molecular identifiers. TCRdb analysed the 5' RACE reads with MiXCR anew, one entry per CDR3 protein. The sample consists of 26,000 or so distinct CDR3 sequences, about 5.1% of them appearing once. This TCR derives from an adult who was a healthcare worker with PCR-confirmed SARS-CoV-2 infection or an uninfected control (not recorded which). The chain recombines TRBV6-5 with TRBJ1-1, with D hard to call. Source material: whole blood. The CDR3 coding sequence is TGTGCCAGCAGAAATGCGGGAGTTTCGGGGAACACTGAAGCTTTCTTT. This encodes CASRNAGVSGNTEAFF.